What follows is one T cell receptor (beta chain) and its context. Its target is unknown. The source of the sample is a study of shared clonotypes between healthy human individuals. Study results and caveats: Represented diversity, genetic and exposure-history alike, was limited by few donors.

CDR3 length equals 17 residues. Germline V gives CDR1 SGHRS, CDR2 YFSETQ. The V segment lost 0 bases and the J segment 3 bases; nucleotides outside the gene matches: 7. The data were produced by immunoSEQ multiplex PCR, yet TCRdb's version contains in-frame clones alone and is incomplete. The data show around 700,000 clones, 92% seen once. CD45RO negativity and positive selection for CCR7 defined naive CD8 cells, a population that excluded terminally differentiated effector memory CD45RA+ cells. The sequence derives from a man aged 25 to 45 in good health. The sequencing sample was made of naive CD8+ T cells sorted from blood. The chain carries TRBV5-1 and TRBJ2-1; TRBD1 matches 9 bases. CDR3 coding DNA: TGCGCCAGCAGCTTGGGAGTTATGGGACAGGGCTACAATGAGCAGTTCTTC. Its protein is CASSLGVMGQGYNEQFF.